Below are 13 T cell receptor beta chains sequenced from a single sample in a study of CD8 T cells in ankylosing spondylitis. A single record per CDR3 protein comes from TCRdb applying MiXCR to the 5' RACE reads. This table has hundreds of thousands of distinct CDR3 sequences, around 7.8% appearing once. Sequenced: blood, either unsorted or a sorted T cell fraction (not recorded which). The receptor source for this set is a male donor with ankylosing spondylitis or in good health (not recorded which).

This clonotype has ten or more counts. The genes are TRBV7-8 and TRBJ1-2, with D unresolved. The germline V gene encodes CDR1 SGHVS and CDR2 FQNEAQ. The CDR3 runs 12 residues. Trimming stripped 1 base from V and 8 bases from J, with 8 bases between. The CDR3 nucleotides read TGTGCCAGCAGCTTAGAGGCGGGAGGCTACACCTTC. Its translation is CASSLEAGGYTF.

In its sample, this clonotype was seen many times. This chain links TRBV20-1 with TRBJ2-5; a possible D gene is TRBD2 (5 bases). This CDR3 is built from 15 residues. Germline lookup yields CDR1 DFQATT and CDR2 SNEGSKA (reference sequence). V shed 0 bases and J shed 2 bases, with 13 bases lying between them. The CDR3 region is CSARDPRSGQETQYF. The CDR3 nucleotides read TGCAGTGCTAGAGATCCCCGGTCGGGACAAGAGACCCAGTACTTC.

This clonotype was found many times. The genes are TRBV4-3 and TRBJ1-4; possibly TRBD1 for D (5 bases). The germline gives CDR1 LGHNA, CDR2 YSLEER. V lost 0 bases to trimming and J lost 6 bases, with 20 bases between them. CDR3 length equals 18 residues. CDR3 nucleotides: TGCGCCAGCAGCCAAGATCGGGGACTCCTTGGATTTGATGAAAAACTGTTTTTT. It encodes CASSQDRGLLGFDEKLFF.

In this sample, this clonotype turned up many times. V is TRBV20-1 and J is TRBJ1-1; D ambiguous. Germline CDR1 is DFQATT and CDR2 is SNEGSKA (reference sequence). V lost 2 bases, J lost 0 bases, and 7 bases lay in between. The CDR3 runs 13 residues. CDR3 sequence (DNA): TGCAGTGCTAGAACGCCGATGAACACTGAAGCTTTCTTT. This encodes CSARTPMNTEAFF.

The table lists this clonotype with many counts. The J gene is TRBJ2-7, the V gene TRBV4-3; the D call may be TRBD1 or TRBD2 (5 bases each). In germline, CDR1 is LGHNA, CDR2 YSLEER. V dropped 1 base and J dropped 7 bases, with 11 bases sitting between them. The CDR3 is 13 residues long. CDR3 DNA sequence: TGCGCCAGCAGCCAAGTTGGGGGTGAAGAGCAGTACTTC. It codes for CASSQVGGEEQYF.

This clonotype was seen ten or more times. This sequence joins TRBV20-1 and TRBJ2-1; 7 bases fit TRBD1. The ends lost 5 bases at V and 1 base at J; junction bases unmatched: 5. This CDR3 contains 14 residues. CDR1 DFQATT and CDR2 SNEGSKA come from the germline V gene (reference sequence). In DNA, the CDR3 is TGCAGTGCTCCCGGGACAGCGTCCTACAATGAGCAGTTCTTC. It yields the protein CSAPGTASYNEQFF.

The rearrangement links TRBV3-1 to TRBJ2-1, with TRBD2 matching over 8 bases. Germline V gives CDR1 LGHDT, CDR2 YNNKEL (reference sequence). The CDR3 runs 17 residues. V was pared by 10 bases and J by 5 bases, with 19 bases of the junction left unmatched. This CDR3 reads CATSPEDQRGYDNEQFF. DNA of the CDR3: TGTGCCACCTCCCCCGAGGACCAGCGGGGGTACGACAATGAGCAGTTCTTC.

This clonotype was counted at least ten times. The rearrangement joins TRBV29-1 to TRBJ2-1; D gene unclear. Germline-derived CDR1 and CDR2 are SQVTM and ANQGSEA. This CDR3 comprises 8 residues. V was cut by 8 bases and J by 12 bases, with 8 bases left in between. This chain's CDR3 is CSSPGQFF. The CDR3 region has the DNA TGCAGCTCTCCAGGGCAGTTCTTC.

CDR3 in amino acids: CASSARRGNEKLFF. DNA for the CDR3: TGTGCCAGCAGCGCTCGTCGGGGGAATGAAAAACTGTTTTTT. The chain recombines TRBV7-2 with TRBJ1-4; the D gene is possibly TRBD1 (5 bases). There are 14 residues in the CDR3. V lost 5 bases and J 5 bases, leaving 12 bases between the germline ends. Germline CDR1 SGHTA, CDR2 FQGNSA.

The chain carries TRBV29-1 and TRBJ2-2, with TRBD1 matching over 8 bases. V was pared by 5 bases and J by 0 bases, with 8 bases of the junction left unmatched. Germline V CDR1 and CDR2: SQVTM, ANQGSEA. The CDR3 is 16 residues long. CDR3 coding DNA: TGCAGCGTTCTGACAGGGGACATCTCGAACACCGGGGAGCTGTTTTTT. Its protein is CSVLTGDISNTGELFF.

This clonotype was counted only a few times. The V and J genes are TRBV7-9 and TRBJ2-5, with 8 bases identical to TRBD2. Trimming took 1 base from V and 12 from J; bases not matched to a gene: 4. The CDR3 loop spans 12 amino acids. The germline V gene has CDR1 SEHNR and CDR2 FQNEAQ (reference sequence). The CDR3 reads CASSLEPGGEYF. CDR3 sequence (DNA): TGTGCCAGCAGCTTAGAGCCGGGGGGGGAGTACTTC.

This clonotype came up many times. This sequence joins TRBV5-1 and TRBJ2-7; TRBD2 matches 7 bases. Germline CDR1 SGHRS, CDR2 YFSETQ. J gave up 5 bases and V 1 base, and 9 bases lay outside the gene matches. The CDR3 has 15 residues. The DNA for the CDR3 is TGCGCCAGCAGCTTGAGGGCAGGGAGGGACGACGAGCAGTACTTC. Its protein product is CASSLRAGRDDEQYF.

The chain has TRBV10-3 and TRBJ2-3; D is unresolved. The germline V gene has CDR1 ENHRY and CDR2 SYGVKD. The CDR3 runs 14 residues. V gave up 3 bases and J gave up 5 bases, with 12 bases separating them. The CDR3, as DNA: TGTGCCATCAGTGAAGAACGTCCCCAAGATACGCAGTATTTT. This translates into CAISEERPQDTQYF.